Listed below are T cell receptor beta chains from one sample, sequenced in a study of post-analysis software for immune sequencing data. TCRdb re-derived calls from the PCR reads in MiXCR, one entry per CDR3 protein. The top ten clones hold approximately 5.4% of a sample with more than 500,000 distinct CDR3 sequences, around a third of them seen once. The sequenced sample was blood. The receptors here all came from a girl under 18 with multiple sclerosis. Both conserved end residues are part of each CDR3. The order of the fields is clone size, D gene, V gene, J gene, CDR3 protein, CDR3 DNA. The D gene is left open where the match is weak. The size field is filled for only some rows; it gives once, few, many or a size class.

>NA|TRBD1|TRBV27|TRBJ2-4
CASSRHRGTAKNIQYF
TGTGCCAGCAGTCGACACAGGGGTACGGCCAAAAACATTCAGTACTTC
>NA|NA|TRBV24-1|TRBJ1-1
CATSSGQRAFF
TGTGCCACCAGTTCAGGGCAGAGAGCTTTCTTT
>few|NA|TRBV6-5|TRBJ1-2
CASRPPGASYGYTF
TGTGCCAGCAGACCCCCCGGGGCTTCCTATGGCTACACCTTC
>NA|NA|TRBV10-3|TRBJ2-7
CAISEAEPGTSYEQYF
TGTGCCATCAGCGAAGCTGAACCCGGGACGTCCTACGAGCAGTACTTC
>few|TRBD2|TRBV20-1|TRBJ2-7
CSAPGTSGGASPEQYF
TGCAGTGCTCCAGGGACTAGCGGGGGGGCCTCCCCCGAGCAGTACTTC
>NA|NA|TRBV2|TRBJ1-5
CASSDTDINQPQHF
TGTGCCAGCAGTGACACGGACATCAATCAGCCCCAGCATTTT
>few|NA|TRBV12-3/TRBV12-4|TRBJ1-1
CASSLSRAATEAFF
TGTGCCAGCAGTTTATCCAGGGCGGCCACTGAAGCTTTCTTT
>NA|NA|TRBV10-3|TRBJ2-1
CAILVPPNEQFF
TGTGCCATCTTAGTCCCTCCCAATGAGCAGTTCTTC
>NA|NA|TRBV3-1|TRBJ1-2
CASSQDPLSYGYTF
TGTGCCAGCAGCCAAGACCCCCTCTCATACGGCTACACCTTC
>NA|NA|TRBV18|TRBJ1-6
CASSRSDNSPLHF
TGTGCCAGCTCACGATCCGATAATTCACCCCTCCACTTT
>NA|TRBD1|TRBV29-1|TRBJ2-5
CSVEGTGVRETQYF
TGCAGCGTTGAAGGGACAGGGGTGAGAGAGACCCAGTACTTC
>few|NA|TRBV21-1|TRBJ1-1
CASSPPRRKHWNTEAFF
TGTGCCAGCAGCCCCCCGAGGAGGAAACACTGGAACACTGAAGCTTTCTTT
>few|TRBD1|TRBV12-3/TRBV12-4|TRBJ1-2
CASSKAGTGSNGYTF
TGTGCCAGCAGTAAAGCCGGGACAGGGTCTAATGGCTACACCTTC
>NA|TRBD2|TRBV9|TRBJ2-1
CASSPRLAANNEQFF
TGTGCCAGCAGCCCAAGACTAGCGGCTAACAATGAGCAGTTCTTC
>few|TRBD2|TRBV7-3|TRBJ2-1
CASSSRLAGGYNEQFF
TGTGCCAGCAGCTCACGGCTAGCGGGGGGTTACAATGAGCAGTTCTTC
>few|NA|TRBV6-1|TRBJ2-4
CASSEASGRGAKNIQYF
TGTGCCAGCAGTGAAGCCTCCGGTCGAGGGGCCAAAAACATTCAGTACTTC
>few|NA|TRBV7-2|TRBJ1-1
CASSLMARSRTEAFF
TGTGCCAGCAGCCTTATGGCGAGGTCTAGAACTGAAGCTTTCTTT
>NA|NA|TRBV7-3|TRBJ2-1
CASSPSLARDHNEQFF
TGTGCCAGCAGCCCCAGTCTAGCGAGGGACCACAATGAGCAGTTCTTC
>few|TRBD1|TRBV28|TRBJ2-1
CASSFNAFGTGGVHEQFF
TGTGCCAGCAGTTTTAACGCCTTTGGGACAGGAGGGGTCCATGAGCAGTTCTTC
>many|TRBD1|TRBV12-3/TRBV12-4|TRBJ2-5
CASSKQGLAETQYF
TGTGCCAGCAGTAAACAGGGGCTGGCAGAGACCCAGTACTTC
>many|TRBD2|TRBV12-3/TRBV12-4|TRBJ2-1
CASSLGGAYNEQFF
TGTGCCTCCAGCCTGGGGGGGGCCTACAATGAGCAGTTCTTC
>NA|NA|TRBV15|TRBJ2-3
CATSRDRGADTQYF
TGTGCCACCAGCAGAGATCGTGGAGCGGATACGCAGTATTTT
>NA|TRBD2|TRBV12-3/TRBV12-4|TRBJ2-7
CASSPRGLAGGLSYEQYF
TGTGCCAGCAGTCCTAGGGGACTAGCGGGGGGGCTCTCCTACGAGCAGTACTTC
>few|TRBD2|TRBV15|TRBJ2-7
CATSRDGTTYEQYF
TGTGCCACCAGCAGAGATGGGACTACCTACGAGCAGTACTTC
>NA|NA|TRBV7-3|TRBJ2-7
CASSLNSPQPYEQYF
TGTGCCAGCAGCTTAAATTCCCCACAGCCCTACGAGCAGTACTTC
>few|NA|TRBV6-6|TRBJ2-7
CASSYTLSLSYEQYF
TGTGCCAGCAGTTACACCCTTTCCCTTTCCTACGAGCAGTACTTC
>many|TRBD1|TRBV18|TRBJ2-5
CASSLRQGQETQYF
TGTGCCAGCTCACTCCGACAGGGGCAAGAGACCCAGTACTTC
>NA|NA|TRBV29-1|TRBJ2-7
CSVRRGTTHEQYF
TGCAGCGTTAGACGTGGGACAACCCACGAGCAGTACTTC
>few|NA|TRBV5-1|TRBJ1-2
CASSFSRSIYGYTF
TGCGCCAGCAGCTTTAGTCGCAGTATCTATGGCTACACCTTC
>many|TRBD1|TRBV5-1|TRBJ2-5
CASSSQGPQETQYF
TGTGCCAGCAGTTCACAGGGGCCCCAAGAGACCCAGTACTTC
>many|NA|TRBV12-3/TRBV12-4|TRBJ1-1
CASSSGLVLGVNTEAFF
TGTGCCAGCAGTTCAGGCCTTGTATTGGGGGTGAACACTGAAGCTTTCTTT
>few|TRBD2|TRBV29-1|TRBJ2-1
CSVDGLAGGSSSYNEQFF
TGCAGCGTTGACGGACTAGCGGGGGGCTCGAGCTCCTACAATGAGCAGTTCTTC
>once|TRBD1|TRBV6-5|TRBJ1-6
CASSYSTKGAGSPPHF
TGTGCCAGCAGTTACTCGACTAAGGGGGCAGGCTCACCCCCCCACTTT
>few|NA|TRBV10-3|TRBJ1-4
CAISGQPTGEKLFF
TGTGCCATCAGTGGACAACCGACAGGTGAAAAACTGTTTTTT
>few|NA|TRBV29-1|TRBJ1-2
CSVGVRGYTF
TGCAGCGTTGGGGTGAGAGGCTACACCTTC
>once|NA|TRBV9|TRBJ1-1
CASSVSPGQNTEAFF
TGTGCCAGCAGCGTCTCCCCCGGGCAGAACACTGAAGCTTTCTTT
>NA|TRBD2|TRBV3-1|TRBJ2-5
CASSHLLAGKQETQYF
TGTGCCAGCAGCCATCTCCTAGCGGGGAAACAAGAGACCCAGTACTTC
>few|TRBD1|TRBV6-1|TRBJ2-7
CASSAGFLRDSSYEQYF
TGTGCCAGCAGTGCCGGTTTTTTGAGGGACAGCTCCTACGAGCAGTACTTC
>few|NA|TRBV7-9|TRBJ2-4
CASSLSGGGFGQEAQYF
TGTGCCAGCAGCCTCTCAGGAGGGGGATTTGGACAAGAGGCCCAGTACTTC
>few|NA|TRBV7-9|TRBJ1-1
CASSLKVSTEAFF
TGTGCCAGCAGCTTAAAGGTGAGCACTGAAGCTTTCTTT
>NA|NA|TRBV2|TRBJ1-5
CASSQGGQPQHF
TGTGCCAGCAGTCAGGGTGGCCAGCCCCAGCATTTT
>many|TRBD1|TRBV5-5|TRBJ2-4
CASSPSNDRVGKNIQYF
TGTGCCAGCAGCCCATCAAACGACAGGGTCGGCAAAAACATTCAGTACTTC
>NA|NA|TRBV15|TRBJ1-6
CATSINSYSPLHF
TGTGCCACCAGCATAAACAGTTATTCACCCCTCCACTTT
>NA|NA|TRBV3-1|TRBJ1-1
CASSQGPGTTEAFF
TGTGCCAGCAGCCAAGGACCCGGGACCACTGAAGCTTTCTTT
>few|NA|TRBV12-3/TRBV12-4|TRBJ1-1
CASSWENTEAFF
TGTGCCAGCAGCTGGGAGAACACTGAAGCTTTCTTT
>many|TRBD2|TRBV5-1|TRBJ2-5
CASSLLAGGQETQYF
TGCGCCAGCAGCTTGCTAGCGGGGGGGCAAGAGACCCAGTACTTC
>few|NA|TRBV5-1|TRBJ2-1
CASSLGSGNNEQFF
TGCGCCAGCAGCTTGGGATCGGGGAACAATGAGCAGTTCTTC
>NA|NA|TRBV20-1|TRBJ2-5
CSAKFGPERETQYF
TGCAGTGCTAAGTTTGGACCCGAGCGAGAGACCCAGTACTTC
>few|TRBD2|TRBV3-1|TRBJ2-3
CASSDRTSASDTQYF
TGTGCCAGCAGCGATCGGACTAGCGCCTCGGATACGCAGTATTTT
>NA|TRBD2|TRBV6-1|TRBJ2-5
CASSEARTSRETQYF
TGTGCCAGCAGTGAAGCGCGGACTAGCAGGGAGACCCAGTACTTC
>few|NA|TRBV6-1|TRBJ1-2
CASSEAGEQDGYTF
TGTGCCAGCAGTGAAGCGGGGGAGCAGGATGGCTACACCTTC
>NA|NA|TRBV9|TRBJ2-7
CASSAESGRSSYEQYF
TGTGCCAGCAGCGCAGAGAGTGGCAGATCCTCCTACGAGCAGTACTTC
>NA|NA|TRBV5-6|TRBJ2-7
CASSWRGRYEQYF
TGTGCCAGCAGCTGGAGGGGGCGATACGAGCAGTACTTC
>NA|TRBD1|TRBV6-5|TRBJ1-5
CASSRDSGQPQHF
TGTGCCAGCAGTCGGGACAGTGGACAGCCCCAGCATTTT
>NA|NA|TRBV4-1|TRBJ2-7
CASSHQPTGVRDYEQYF
TGCGCCAGCAGCCACCAACCTACAGGGGTGCGGGACTACGAGCAGTACTTC